This T cell receptor beta chain was identified during a study of blood T cell repertoires in COVID-19. As for the study in general: Samples of COVID-19 (acute and convalescent) were obtained from the United States, Italy and Spain. Nucleic acid was either cDNA or gDNA, and it came from T cells, B-cell-depleted T cells, or PBMCs.

The CDR3 contains 11 residues. Trimming shortened V by 5 bases and J by 8 bases, and 9 bases separated the two germline ends. CDR1 and CDR2 (germline): DFQATT, SNEGSKA (reference sequence). In the study's own analysis: Nucleated cell counts were estimated from reference gene primer amplification. The table came from immunoSEQ multiplex PCR; TCRdb's copy has only in-frame clones and leaves some out. The V and J calls and clone size come from that table; D and trimming were worked out from the DNA. Counted here are some 300,000 clones, 70% to 90% occurring once; the ten biggest clones make up 6.9%. What was sequenced was peripheral blood. J is TRBJ2-2 and V is TRBV20-1; no clear D gene. The clonotype was recovered from a woman in her twenties or thirties who had recovered from COVID-19. This CDR3 reads CSAPKLGELFF. As DNA, the CDR3 is TGCAGTGCTCCTAAGTTGGGGGAGCTGTTTTTT.